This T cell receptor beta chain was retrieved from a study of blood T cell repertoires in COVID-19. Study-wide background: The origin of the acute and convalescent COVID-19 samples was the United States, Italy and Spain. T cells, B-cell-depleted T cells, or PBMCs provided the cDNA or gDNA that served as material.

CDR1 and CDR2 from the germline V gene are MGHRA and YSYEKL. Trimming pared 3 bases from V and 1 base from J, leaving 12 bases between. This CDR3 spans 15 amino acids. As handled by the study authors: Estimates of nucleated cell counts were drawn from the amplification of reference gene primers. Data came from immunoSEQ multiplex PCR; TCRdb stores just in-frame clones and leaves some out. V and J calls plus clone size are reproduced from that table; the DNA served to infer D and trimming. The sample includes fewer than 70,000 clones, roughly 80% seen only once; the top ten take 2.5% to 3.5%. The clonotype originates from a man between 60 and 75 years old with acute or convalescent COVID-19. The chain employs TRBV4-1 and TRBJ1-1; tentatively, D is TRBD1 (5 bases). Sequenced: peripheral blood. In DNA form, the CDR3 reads TGCGCCAGCAGCCACACTAATACAGGGAACACTGAAGCTTTCTTT. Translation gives CASSHTNTGNTEAFF.